The present entry profiles one TCR beta chain with its context. Its specificity is unknown. This may arise from a read error, as a much more abundant clone is one base away. Diagnostic decisions used clinical symptoms, serum thyroxine and TRAb, thyroid ultrasound and orbital computed tomography. Amplification of TCR beta CDR3 regions was performed using RNA transcripts as template. The HTBI set primed first-round TCR CDR3 RT-PCR. Each CDR3 protein gets one entry after TCRdb re-called the multiplex PCR reads with MiXCR. The sample yields over 500,000 distinct CDR3 sequences, 40% to 50% seen once. The record originates from a study of T cells in Graves' hyperthyroidism and ophthalmopathy. Findings and caveats of the study: Ophthalmopathy cases were set apart from stable hyperthyroidism by a 13 V-J model. Also found in blood were most expanded thyroid clonotypes above 0.001.

The sample consisted of peripheral blood or thyroid tissue (not recorded which). This receptor was obtained from an adult woman with Graves' disease, either hyperthyroidism or ophthalmopathy (not recorded which).

CDR3 DNA sequence: TGTGCCAGCAGTGAAGGGGGCGGGCAGTACTTC. Its protein product is CASSEGGGQYF. The chain is built from TRBV7-9 and TRBJ2-7; 7 positions match TRBD1. V was pared by 6 bases and J by 9 bases, with 5 bases of the junction left unmatched. The CDR3 sequence is 11 residues long. The germline V gene encodes CDR1 SEHNR and CDR2 FQNEAQ (reference sequence).